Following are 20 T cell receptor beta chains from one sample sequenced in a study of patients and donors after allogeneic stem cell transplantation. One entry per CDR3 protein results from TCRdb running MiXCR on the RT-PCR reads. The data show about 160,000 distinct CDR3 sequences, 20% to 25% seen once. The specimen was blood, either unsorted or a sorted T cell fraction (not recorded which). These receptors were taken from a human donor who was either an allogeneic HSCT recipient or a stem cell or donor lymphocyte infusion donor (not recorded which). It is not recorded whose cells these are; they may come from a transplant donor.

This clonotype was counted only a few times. The CDR3 region is CASSKGGTAGIPPKAFF. For the CDR3, the DNA is TGTGCCAGCAGCAAAGGTGGGACAGCCGGCATACCACCAAAAGCTTTCTTT. The J gene is TRBJ1-1, the V gene TRBV21-1; the table's TRBD1 call for D was not verified on the DNA. TRBV21-1 is a known pseudogene. The CDR3 totals 17 residues.

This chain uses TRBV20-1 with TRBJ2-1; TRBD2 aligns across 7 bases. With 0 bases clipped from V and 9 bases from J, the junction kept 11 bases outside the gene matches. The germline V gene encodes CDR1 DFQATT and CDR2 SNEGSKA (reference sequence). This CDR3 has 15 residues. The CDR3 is CSARDGAGEPSEQFF. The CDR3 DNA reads TGCAGTGCTAGAGATGGGGCGGGAGAGCCAAGTGAGCAGTTCTTC.

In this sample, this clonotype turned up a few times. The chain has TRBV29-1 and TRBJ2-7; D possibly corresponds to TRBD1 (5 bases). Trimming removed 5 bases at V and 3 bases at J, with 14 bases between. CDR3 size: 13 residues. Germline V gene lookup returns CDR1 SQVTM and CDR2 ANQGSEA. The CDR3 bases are TGCAGCGTTAAAAACAGGATAGACTACGAGCAGTACTTC. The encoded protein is CSVKNRIDYEQYF.

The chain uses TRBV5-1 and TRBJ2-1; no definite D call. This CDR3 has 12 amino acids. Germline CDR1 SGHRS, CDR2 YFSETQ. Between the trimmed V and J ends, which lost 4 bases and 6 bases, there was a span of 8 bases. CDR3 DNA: TGCGCCAGCAGCCAATTTTCCAATGAGCAGTTCTTC. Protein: CASSQFSNEQFF.

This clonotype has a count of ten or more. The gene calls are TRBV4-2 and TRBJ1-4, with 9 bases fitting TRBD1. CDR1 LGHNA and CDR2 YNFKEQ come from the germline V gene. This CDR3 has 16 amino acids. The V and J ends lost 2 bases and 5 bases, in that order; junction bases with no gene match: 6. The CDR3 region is CASSQRRGQGNEKLFF. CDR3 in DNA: TGTGCCAGCAGCCAAAGGAGAGGACAGGGGAATGAAAAACTGTTTTTT.

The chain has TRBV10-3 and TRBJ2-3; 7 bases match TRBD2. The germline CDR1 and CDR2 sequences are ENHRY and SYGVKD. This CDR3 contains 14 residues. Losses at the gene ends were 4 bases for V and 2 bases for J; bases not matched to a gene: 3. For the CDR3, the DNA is TGTGCCATCAGTGTCGGGACTAACACAGATACGCAGTATTTT. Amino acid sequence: CAISVGTNTDTQYF.

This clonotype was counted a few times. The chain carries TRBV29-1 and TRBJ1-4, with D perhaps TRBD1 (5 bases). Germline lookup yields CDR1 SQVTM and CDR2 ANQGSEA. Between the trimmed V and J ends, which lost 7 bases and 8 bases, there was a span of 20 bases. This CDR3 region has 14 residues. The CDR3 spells CSARRSGYKEKLFF. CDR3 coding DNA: TGCAGCGCCCGTCGGTCAGGGTATAAGGAAAAACTGTTTTTT.

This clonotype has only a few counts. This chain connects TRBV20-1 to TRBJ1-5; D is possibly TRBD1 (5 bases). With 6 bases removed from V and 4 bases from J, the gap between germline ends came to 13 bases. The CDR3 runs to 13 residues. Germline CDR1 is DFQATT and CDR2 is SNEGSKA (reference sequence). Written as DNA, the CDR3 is TGCAGTGCCATTGACAGTCCTAATCAGCCCCAGCATTTT. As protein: CSAIDSPNQPQHF.

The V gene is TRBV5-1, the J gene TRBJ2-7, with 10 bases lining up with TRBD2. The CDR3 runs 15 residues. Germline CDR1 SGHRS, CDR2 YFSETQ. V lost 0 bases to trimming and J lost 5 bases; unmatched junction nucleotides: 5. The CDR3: CASSLALAGANEQYF. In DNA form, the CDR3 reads TGCGCCAGCAGCTTGGCCCTAGCGGGAGCCAACGAGCAGTACTTC. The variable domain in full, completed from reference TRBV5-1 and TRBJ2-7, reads KAGVTQTPRYLIKTRGQQVTLSCSPISGHRSVSWYQQTPGQGLQFLFEYFSETQRNKGNFPGRFSGRQFSNSRSEMNVSTLELGDSALYLCASSLALAGANEQYFGPGTRLTVT.

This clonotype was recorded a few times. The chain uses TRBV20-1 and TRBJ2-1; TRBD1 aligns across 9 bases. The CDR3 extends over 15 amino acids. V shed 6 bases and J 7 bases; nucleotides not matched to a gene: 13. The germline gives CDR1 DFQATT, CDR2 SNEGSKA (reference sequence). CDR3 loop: CSAEWGQGFANEQFF. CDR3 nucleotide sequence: TGCAGTGCGGAATGGGGACAGGGATTTGCGAATGAGCAGTTCTTC.

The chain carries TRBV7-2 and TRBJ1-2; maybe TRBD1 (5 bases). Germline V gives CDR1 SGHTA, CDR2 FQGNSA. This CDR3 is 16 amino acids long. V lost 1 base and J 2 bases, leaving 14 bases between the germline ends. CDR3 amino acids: CASSLVVPGPNYGYTF. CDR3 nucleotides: TGTGCCAGCAGCTTAGTAGTACCGGGACCCAACTATGGCTACACCTTC.

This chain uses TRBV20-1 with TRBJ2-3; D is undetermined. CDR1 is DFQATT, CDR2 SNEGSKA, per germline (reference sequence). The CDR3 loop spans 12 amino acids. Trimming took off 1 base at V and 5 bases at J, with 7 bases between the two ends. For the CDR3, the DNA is TGCAGTGCTAGAGTCTTTCGAGATACGCAGTATTTT. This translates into CSARVFRDTQYF.

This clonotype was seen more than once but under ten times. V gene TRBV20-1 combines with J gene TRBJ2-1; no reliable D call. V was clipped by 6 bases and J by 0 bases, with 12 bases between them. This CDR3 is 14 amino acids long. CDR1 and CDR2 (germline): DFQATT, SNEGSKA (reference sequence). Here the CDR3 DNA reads TGCAGTGCATATGCTCCCAGCTCCTACAATGAGCAGTTCTTC. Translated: CSAYAPSSYNEQFF.

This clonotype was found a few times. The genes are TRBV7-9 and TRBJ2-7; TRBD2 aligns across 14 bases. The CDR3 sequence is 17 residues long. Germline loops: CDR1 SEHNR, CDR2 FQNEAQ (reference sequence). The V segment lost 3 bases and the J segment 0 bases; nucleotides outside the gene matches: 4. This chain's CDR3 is CASSFSGTSGSSYEQYF. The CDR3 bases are TGTGCCAGCAGCTTCTCCGGGACTAGCGGGAGCTCCTACGAGCAGTACTTC.

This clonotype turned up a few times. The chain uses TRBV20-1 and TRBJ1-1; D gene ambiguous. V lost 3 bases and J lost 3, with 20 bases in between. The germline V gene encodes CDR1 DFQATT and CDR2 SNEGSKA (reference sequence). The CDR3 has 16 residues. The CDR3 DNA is TGCAGTGCTAGGGAAGTAGGGCGAGCCTCTGACACTGAAGCTTTCTTT. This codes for CSAREVGRASDTEAFF.

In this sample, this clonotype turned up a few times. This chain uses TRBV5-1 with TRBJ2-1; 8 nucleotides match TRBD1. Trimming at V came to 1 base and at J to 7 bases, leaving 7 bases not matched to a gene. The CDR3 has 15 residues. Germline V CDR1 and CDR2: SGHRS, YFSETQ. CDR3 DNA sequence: TGCGCCAGCAGCTTGACAGGGGGTAAAGGTAATGAGCAGTTCTTC. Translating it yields CASSLTGGKGNEQFF.

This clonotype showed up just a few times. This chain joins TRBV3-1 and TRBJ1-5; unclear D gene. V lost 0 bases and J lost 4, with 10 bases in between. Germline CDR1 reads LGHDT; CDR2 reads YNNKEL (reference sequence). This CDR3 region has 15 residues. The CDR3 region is CASSQEGKSNQPQHF. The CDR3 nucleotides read TGTGCCAGCAGCCAAGAGGGGAAGTCAAATCAGCCCCAGCATTTT.

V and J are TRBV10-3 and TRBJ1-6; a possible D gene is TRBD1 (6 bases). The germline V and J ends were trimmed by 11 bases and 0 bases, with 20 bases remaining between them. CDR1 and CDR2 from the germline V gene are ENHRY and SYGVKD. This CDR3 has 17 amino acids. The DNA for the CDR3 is TGTGCCTCCCGGGACACCGCAACGAGCTCCTATAATTCACCCCTCCACTTT. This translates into CASRDTATSSYNSPLHF.

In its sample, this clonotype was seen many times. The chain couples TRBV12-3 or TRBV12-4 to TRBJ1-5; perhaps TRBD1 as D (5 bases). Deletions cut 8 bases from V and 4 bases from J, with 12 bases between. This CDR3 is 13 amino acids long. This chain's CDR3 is CASQSGGNQPQHF. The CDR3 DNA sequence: TGTGCCAGCCAAAGTGGGGGAAATCAGCCCCAGCATTTT.

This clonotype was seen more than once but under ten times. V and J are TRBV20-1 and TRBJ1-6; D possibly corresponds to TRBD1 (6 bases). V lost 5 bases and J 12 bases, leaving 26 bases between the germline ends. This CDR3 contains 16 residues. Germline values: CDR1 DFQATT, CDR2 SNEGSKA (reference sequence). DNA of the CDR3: TGCAGTGCTCGGGACAACAGGGCTGTTCTGTTGGGACCCCTCCACTTT. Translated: CSARDNRAVLLGPLHF.